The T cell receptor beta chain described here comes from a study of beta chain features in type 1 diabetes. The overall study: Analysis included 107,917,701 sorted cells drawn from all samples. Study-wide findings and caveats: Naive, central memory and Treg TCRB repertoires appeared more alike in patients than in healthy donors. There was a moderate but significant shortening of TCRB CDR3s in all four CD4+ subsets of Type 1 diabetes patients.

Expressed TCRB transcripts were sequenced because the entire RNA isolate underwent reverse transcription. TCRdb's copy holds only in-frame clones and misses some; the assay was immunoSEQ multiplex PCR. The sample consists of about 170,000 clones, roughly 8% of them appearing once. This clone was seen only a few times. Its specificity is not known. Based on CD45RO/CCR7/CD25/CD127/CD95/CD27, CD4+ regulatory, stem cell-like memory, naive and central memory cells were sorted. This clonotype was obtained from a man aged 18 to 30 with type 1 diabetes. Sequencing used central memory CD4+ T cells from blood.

The CDR3 reads CAISKGLDFTDTQYF. The CDR3, as DNA: TGTGCCATCAGCAAGGGACTAGATTTCACAGATACGCAGTATTTT. The genes are TRBV10-3 and TRBJ2-3; 8 bases are shared with TRBD2. From germline, CDR1 is ENHRY and CDR2 SYGVKD. J lost 2 bases, V lost 6 bases, and 7 bases had no gene match. There are 15 residues in the CDR3.